This T cell receptor beta chain originates from a study of T cell responses to AZD1222 COVID-19 vaccine. Looked up from germline, CDR1 is LGHDT and CDR2 is YNNKEL (reference sequence). The CDR3 totals 14 residues. Deletions cut 0 bases from V and 1 base from J, with 6 bases between. General study results and limits: The sample set comprised mostly white British donors with more females, and clonal diversity was possibly underestimated. Increased Spike-specific TCR breadth and depth were observed after two AZD1222 doses.

Notes on this clone: Antigen: not known.

The assay was immunoSEQ multiplex PCR, and TCRdb's table has in-frame clones only and misses some. The sample lists more than 70,000 clones; 91% were seen once. Material: peripheral blood, obtained 28 days after the second AZD1222 dose. The V call is TRBV3-1 (or the pseudogene TRBV3-2), the J call TRBJ1-1; D is unresolved. This clonotype originated in an adult who received the AZD1222 COVID-19 vaccine. CDR3 sequence reads: CASSQDLGNTEAFF. The CDR3 DNA follows: TGTGCCAGCAGCCAAGATCTAGGGAACACTGAAGCTTTCTTT.